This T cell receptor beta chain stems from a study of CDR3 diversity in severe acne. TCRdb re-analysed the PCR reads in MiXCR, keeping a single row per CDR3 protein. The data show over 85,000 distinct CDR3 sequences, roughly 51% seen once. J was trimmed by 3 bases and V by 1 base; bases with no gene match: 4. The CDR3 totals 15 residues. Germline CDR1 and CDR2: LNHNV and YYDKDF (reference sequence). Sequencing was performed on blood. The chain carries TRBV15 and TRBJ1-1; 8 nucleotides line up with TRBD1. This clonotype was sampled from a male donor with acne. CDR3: CATSRGPGGHTEAFF. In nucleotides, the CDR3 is TGTGCCACCAGCAGAGGTCCAGGGGGCCACACTGAAGCTTTCTTT. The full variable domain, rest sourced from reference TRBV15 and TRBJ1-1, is DAMVIQNPRYQVTQFGKPVTLSCSQTLNHNVMYWYQQKSSQAPKLLFHYYDKDFNNEADTPDNFQSRRPNTSFCFLDIRSPGLGDTAMYLCATSRGPGGHTEAFFGQGTRLTVV.